A single sample is the source of the 27 T cell receptor beta chains below, sequenced in a study of CD8+ T cells in alopecia areata. Described treatment: oral pan-JAK inhibitor, 5-10 mg twice daily. cDNA prepared by RNA extraction and subsequent reverse transcription served as the template for sequencing. Sequenced by immunoSEQ multiplex PCR; TCRdb stores in-frame clones only, minus some. The profile shows approximately 210,000 clones, 50% to 70% of them singletons. The input for sequencing was CD4+ T cells sorted from blood, taken at approximately week 50, from a patient treated with tofacitinib. The receptors were gathered from a human donor with alopecia areata.

The chain links TRBV18 to TRBJ2-3, with D tentatively TRBD2 (6 bases). V was pared by 4 bases and J by 4 bases, with 21 bases between. CDR3 length: 17 residues. CDR1 is KGHSH, CDR2 LQKENI, per germline. CDR3 loop: CASSQRPSEPLADTQYF. The CDR3 DNA sequence: TGTGCCAGCTCACAGCGTCCTAGCGAACCTCTTGCAGATACGCAGTATTTT.

The chain combines TRBV30 with TRBJ1-2; D not certain. The V and J ends lost 5 bases and 3 bases respectively, with 10 bases between them. Germline loops: CDR1 GTSNPN, CDR2 SVGIG (reference sequence). CDR3 length equals 12 residues. Here the CDR3 reads CAWSREDYGYTF. In DNA form, the CDR3 reads TGTGCCTGGTCCCGGGAGGACTATGGCTACACCTTC.

The chain carries TRBV9 and TRBJ1-2, with 10 positions matching TRBD1. The CDR3 sequence is 13 residues long. V lost 3 bases and J lost 7; bases outside the gene matches: 3. Germline values: CDR1 SGDLS, CDR2 YYNGEE. The CDR3 nucleotides are TGTGCCAGCAGCGAACGGACAGGGGGTGGCTACACCTTC. Amino acids: CASSERTGGGYTF. Drawing the rest from reference TRBV9 and TRBJ1-2, the complete variable domain is DSGVTQTPKHLITATGQRVTLRCSPRSGDLSVYWYQQSLDQGLQFLIQYYNGEERAKGNILERFSAQQFPDLHSELNLSSLELGDSALYFCASSERTGGGYTFGSGTRLTVV.

V usage is TRBV7-2 and J usage is TRBJ2-1, with a weak D call TRBD1 (5 bases). This CDR3 has 11 amino acids. Germline V gene lookup returns CDR1 SGHTA and CDR2 FQGNSA. Trimming stripped 7 bases from V and 9 bases from J, with 10 bases between. This CDR3 is CASTQGSEQFF. Written as DNA, the CDR3 is TGTGCCAGCACTCAGGGCAGTGAGCAGTTCTTC. The whole variable domain, remainder taken from reference TRBV7-2 and TRBJ2-1, is GAGVSQSPSNKVTEKGKDVELRCDPISGHTALYWYRQSLGQGLEFLIYFQGNSAPDKSGLPSDRFSAERTGGSVSTLTIQRTQQEDSAVYLCASTQGSEQFFGPGTRLTVL.

The J gene is TRBJ1-6, the V gene TRBV18; D unclear. This CDR3 is built from 17 residues. Trimming took off 0 bases at V and 5 bases at J, with 14 bases between the two ends. Germline CDR1 KGHSH, CDR2 LQKENI. The CDR3 region has the DNA TGTGCCAGCTCACCACCGCCAGGAGGGATGGATAATTCACCCCTCCACTTT. This codes for CASSPPPGGMDNSPLHF.

Turning to this clone: Other DNA variants within this sample encode the same CDR3. The CDR3 sequence: CSVAGTGSSYEQYF. As DNA, the CDR3 is TGCAGCGTGGCCGGGACAGGAAGCTCCTACGAGCAGTACTTC. The rearrangement uses TRBV29-1 and TRBJ2-7, with TRBD1 matching over 8 bases. The V gene end was trimmed by 6 bases and the J gene end by 0 bases; junction bases not matched to a gene: 7. Looked up from germline, CDR1 is SQVTM and CDR2 is ANQGSEA. This CDR3 contains 14 residues.

The chain combines TRBV19 with TRBJ2-5, with a possible D match to TRBD2 (6 bases). The CDR3 contains 19 residues. Per germline, CDR1 LNHDA and CDR2 SQIVND (reference sequence). Trimming pared 3 bases from V and 0 bases from J, leaving 23 bases between. The CDR3 region has the DNA TGTGCCAGTAGTATCTCCACGTTCGCGGGATGGCAGCACCAAGAGACCCAGTACTTC. Protein sequence: CASSISTFAGWQHQETQYF.

This chain links TRBV29-1 with TRBJ2-5; 7 bases are shared with TRBD2. This CDR3 comprises 13 residues. Germline V gene lookup returns CDR1 SQVTM and CDR2 ANQGSEA. After removal of 3 bases from V and 6 bases from J, the junction contained 7 bases not matched to a gene. The CDR3 protein is CSVEPAGVKTQYF. In nucleotides, the CDR3 is TGCAGCGTTGAGCCCGCGGGGGTAAAGACCCAGTACTTC. The full variable domain, completed using reference TRBV29-1 and TRBJ2-5, is SAVISQKPSRDICQRGTSLTIQCQVDSQVTMMFWYRQQPGQSLTLIATANQGSEATYESGFVIDKFPISRPNLTFSTLTVSNMSPEDSSIYLCSVEPAGVKTQYFGPGTRLLVL.

The rearrangement joins TRBV6-6 to TRBJ1-5; D not certain. In germline, CDR1 is MNHNY, CDR2 SVGAGI (reference sequence). CDR3 length equals 15 residues. Trimming cost V 1 base and J 2 bases, with 9 bases left between them. DNA of the CDR3: TGTGCCAGCAGTTACTGGGGTATGGGCAATCAGCCCCAGCATTTT. Translation gives CASSYWGMGNQPQHF.

The sample holds many counts of this clone. The sample contains more than one DNA sequence encoding this CDR3. The gene calls are TRBV2 and TRBJ1-2; no definite D call. The CDR3 spans 13 residues. Between the trimmed V and J ends, which lost 7 bases and 2 bases, there was a span of 11 bases. Germline-derived CDR1 and CDR2 are SNHLY and FYNNEI. The CDR3 bases are TGTGCCAGCACCCCCGGGCAGAACTATGGCTACACCTTC. This codes for CASTPGQNYGYTF.

This clone occurred a few times. The sample has other DNA sequences that encode this CDR3 too. The gene calls are TRBV5-1 and TRBJ2-3, with D possibly being TRBD1 (6 bases). Trimming stripped 0 bases from V and 1 base from J, with 6 bases between. The V gene's germline CDR1 is SGHRS and CDR2 YFSETQ. This CDR3 contains 14 residues. The CDR3 loop is CASSLAGGTDTQYF. The CDR3 DNA reads as TGCGCCAGCAGCTTGGCAGGGGGCACAGATACGCAGTATTTT. The full variable domain, its missing parts supplied by reference TRBV5-1 and TRBJ2-3, is KAGVTQTPRYLIKTRGQQVTLSCSPISGHRSVSWYQQTPGQGLQFLFEYFSETQRNKGNFPGRFSGRQFSNSRSEMNVSTLELGDSALYLCASSLAGGTDTQYFGPGTRLTVL.

The chain has TRBV2 and TRBJ1-4; D is unclear. V lost 4 bases and J lost 3, with 12 bases in between. From germline, CDR1 is SNHLY and CDR2 FYNNEI. CDR3 length equals 15 residues. CDR3 nucleotides: TGTGCCAGCAGTGTTGATGGGAGTTCTAATGAAAAACTGTTTTTT. This translates into CASSVDGSSNEKLFF.

This clone counts as medium-sized. The rearrangement links TRBV18 to TRBJ2-7; 7 bases map to TRBD1. V was pared by 6 bases and J by 5 bases, with 7 bases of the junction left unmatched. Looked up from germline, CDR1 is KGHSH and CDR2 is LQKENI. This CDR3 is 13 amino acids long. CDR3: CASSQNQGDEQYF. The CDR3 DNA sequence: TGTGCCAGCTCCCAGAACCAGGGGGACGAGCAGTACTTC.

The rearrangement links TRBV30 to TRBJ1-5; 9 bases match TRBD1. Germline CDR1 is GTSNPN and CDR2 is SVGIG (reference sequence). The CDR3 spans 14 residues. The junction had 4 bases not matched to a gene; V was cut back by 3 bases and J by 4 bases. The CDR3 is CAWSLGQGNQPQHF. The CDR3, as DNA: TGTGCCTGGAGCTTGGGACAGGGAAATCAGCCCCAGCATTTT.

J is TRBJ2-1 and V is TRBV29-1; D tentatively fits TRBD1 or TRBD2 (6 bases each). CDR1 and CDR2 from the germline V gene are SQVTM and ANQGSEA. Trimming cost V 0 bases and J 5 bases, with 11 bases left between them. The length of the CDR3 is 14 residues. The CDR3: CSVEEVRGDNEQFF. In DNA, the CDR3 is TGCAGCGTTGAAGAAGTTAGGGGGGACAATGAGCAGTTCTTC.

This clone has a handful of counts. The chain combines TRBV7-2 with TRBJ2-6; 9 bases are a match to TRBD1. The V gene's germline CDR1 is SGHTA and CDR2 FQGNSA. Trimming removed 6 bases from V and 2 bases from J; junction bases left unmatched: 5. The CDR3 sequence is 16 residues long. In DNA form, the CDR3 reads TGTGCCAGCAGGCTACAGGGGGCGACTGGGGCCAACGTCCTGACTTTC. It specifies CASRLQGATGANVLTF. The complete variable domain, with remaining parts taken from reference TRBV7-2 and TRBJ2-6, reads GAGVSQSPSNKVTEKGKDVELRCDPISGHTALYWYRQSLGQGLEFLIYFQGNSAPDKSGLPSDRFSAERTGGSVSTLTIQRTQQEDSAVYLCASRLQGATGANVLTFGAGSRLTVL.

This clone has more than one count but fewer than ten. This rearrangement joins TRBV2 to TRBJ2-5; 12 bases are a match to TRBD2. Unmatched junction bases numbered 9, after V lost 7 bases and J lost 0 bases. Germline CDR1 and CDR2: SNHLY and FYNNEI. The CDR3 sequence is 17 residues long. CDR3 region: CASTGLAGPQNQETQYF. Written as DNA, the CDR3 is TGTGCCAGCACAGGACTAGCGGGGCCACAAAACCAAGAGACCCAGTACTTC.

The J gene is TRBJ2-7, the V gene TRBV7-9; D might be TRBD1 (6 bases). Germline V lookup: CDR1 SEHNR, CDR2 FQNEAQ (reference sequence). The length of the CDR3 is 14 residues. The V and J ends lost 1 base and 3 bases respectively, with 10 bases between them. Here the CDR3 reads CASSLGDKLYEQYF. The CDR3, as DNA: TGTGCCAGCAGCTTAGGGGACAAGCTCTACGAGCAGTACTTC.

This sequence joins TRBV11-2 and TRBJ2-3; D is ambiguous. Trimming pared 0 bases from V and 3 bases from J, leaving 7 bases between. This CDR3 contains 14 residues. Per the germline V gene, CDR1 is SGHAT and CDR2 is FQNNGV. In nucleotides, the CDR3 is TGTGCCAGCAGCTTAGATCGGCCAACAGATACGCAGTATTTT. Translated: CASSLDRPTDTQYF.

The chain links TRBV19 to TRBJ2-3; 9 bases agree with TRBD2. Germline V gene lookup returns CDR1 LNHDA and CDR2 SQIVND (reference sequence). Trimming cost V 7 bases and J 6 bases; bases outside gene matches: 8. The CDR3 runs 14 residues. DNA for the CDR3: TGTGCCAGTACCGTCGGACTAGCGTCGGATACGCAGTATTTT. Translation: CASTVGLASDTQYF.

The rearrangement joins TRBV7-2 to TRBJ1-5; no clear D. The germline V gene encodes CDR1 SGHTA and CDR2 FQGNSA. V lost 4 bases and J 6 bases, leaving 16 bases between the germline ends. The CDR3 consists of 15 residues. The CDR3 reads CASSSTNSFVQPQHF. CDR3 DNA: TGTGCCAGCAGCTCAACCAACAGTTTCGTTCAGCCCCAGCATTTT.

The chain links TRBV29-1 to TRBJ2-5; tentatively, D is TRBD1 or TRBD2 (5 bases each). Between the trimmed V and J ends, which lost 5 bases and 5 bases, there was a span of 15 bases. This CDR3 spans 13 amino acids. Germline V CDR1 and CDR2: SQVTM, ANQGSEA. The CDR3 DNA is TGCAGCGTTATAACGGGGACCAGGGAGACCCAGTACTTC. It specifies CSVITGTRETQYF.

This clone showed up just a few times. Other nucleotide sequences from this sample produce the same CDR3. The chain is built from TRBV29-1 and TRBJ2-3; D not resolved. This CDR3 region has 11 residues. V lost 6 bases and J 0 bases, leaving 4 bases between the germline ends. Germline V gene data show CDR1 as SQVTM and CDR2 as ANQGSEA. The CDR3 is CSVSSTDTQYF. The CDR3 DNA reads TGCAGCGTGAGTAGCACAGATACGCAGTATTTT.

The chain has TRBV25-1 and TRBJ2-5, with unresolved D. The CDR3 loop spans 14 amino acids. Germline V gene sequence: CDR1 MGHDK, CDR2 SYGVNS. Trimming cost V 1 base and J 1 base, with 7 bases left between them. This chain's CDR3 is CASSEFRLQETQYF. The CDR3 DNA reads TGTGCCAGCAGTGAATTTCGACTCCAAGAGACCCAGTACTTC.

This clone was counted a single time. The chain joins TRBV29-1 to TRBJ2-7; 10 nucleotides agree with TRBD1. The CDR3 totals 14 residues. Germline loops: CDR1 SQVTM, CDR2 ANQGSEA. The V and J ends lost 4 bases and 3 bases, in that order; junction bases with no gene match: 6. CDR3: CSVGRDRGDYEQYF. The DNA for the CDR3 is TGCAGCGTTGGCCGGGACAGGGGTGACTACGAGCAGTACTTC.

This clone was detected once. The rearrangement joins TRBV30 to TRBJ1-6, with D possibly being TRBD1 (5 bases). In germline, CDR1 is GTSNPN, CDR2 SVGIG (reference sequence). The CDR3 extends over 14 amino acids. V dropped 5 bases and J dropped 5 bases, with 13 bases sitting between them. CDR3: CAWGLGGDNSPLHF. In nucleotides, the CDR3 is TGTGCCTGGGGCCTTGGGGGAGATAATTCACCCCTCCACTTT.

The rearrangement uses TRBV5-1 and TRBJ2-7, with D maybe TRBD1 (7 bases). Trimming pared 0 bases from V and 5 bases from J, leaving 12 bases between. Germline values: CDR1 SGHRS, CDR2 YFSETQ. The CDR3 is 14 amino acids. The CDR3 here is CASSLEPRGDEQYF. CDR3 in DNA: TGCGCCAGCAGCTTGGAGCCCAGGGGGGACGAGCAGTACTTC.